Presented here are 23 T cell receptor beta chains from one specimen sequenced in a study of OX40 agonist ivuxolimab in advanced cancers. Assay used: immunoSEQ multiplex PCR; TCRdb lists only in-frame clones, some missing. This table has tens of thousands of clones, roughly 82% appearing once. The sample consisted of CD4+ or CD8+ T cells sorted from blood, taken in a trial of the OX40 agonist ivuxolimab. All receptors come from an adult with an advanced solid tumor such as melanoma, head and neck, liver or kidney cancer.

A single count supports this clone. This chain connects TRBV5-1 to TRBJ2-5, with D unresolved. Trimming shortened V by 0 bases and J by 1 base, and 10 bases separated the two germline ends. Germline V gives CDR1 SGHRS, CDR2 YFSETQ. This CDR3 region has 15 residues. The CDR3 nucleotides are TGCGCCAGCAGCTTGGCCTCCCCCAGCCAAGAGACCCAGTACTTC. Its protein product is CASSLASPSQETQYF. Variable domain in full (rest from reference TRBV5-1 and TRBJ2-5): KAGVTQTPRYLIKTRGQQVTLSCSPISGHRSVSWYQQTPGQGLQFLFEYFSETQRNKGNFPGRFSGRQFSNSRSEMNVSTLELGDSALYLCASSLASPSQETQYFGPGTRLLVL.

V gene TRBV7-8 combines with J gene TRBJ2-2; D is perhaps TRBD1 (5 bases). The CDR3 length is 15 residues. V was cut by 5 bases and J by 3 bases, with 13 bases left in between. Germline CDR1 reads SGHVS; CDR2 reads FQNEAQ. CDR3 DNA: TGTGCCAGCAGCCCCAAAGGGGTTTACACCGGGGAGCTGTTTTTT. Translation: CASSPKGVYTGELFF.

The V and J genes are TRBV2 and TRBJ1-4; 8 nucleotides match TRBD1. Per germline, CDR1 SNHLY and CDR2 FYNNEI. Trimming at V came to 4 bases and at J to 12 bases, leaving 13 bases not matched to a gene. This CDR3 has 15 amino acids. The CDR3 reads CASSAAAGQGAQLFF. Here the CDR3 DNA reads TGTGCCAGCAGTGCGGCTGCTGGACAGGGAGCACAACTGTTTTTT.

The chain joins TRBV7-2 to TRBJ1-4, with 7 bases lining up with TRBD1. V was pared by 0 bases and J by 8 bases, with 6 bases of the junction left unmatched. Per germline, CDR1 SGHTA and CDR2 FQGNSA. The CDR3 runs to 15 residues. CDR3 region: CASSLAGQRGEKLFF. CDR3 sequence (DNA): TGTGCCAGCAGCTTAGCGGGACAGAGGGGGGAAAAACTGTTTTTT. Using reference TRBV7-2 and TRBJ1-4 for the parts outside the CDR3, the full variable domain is GAGVSQSPSNKVTEKGKDVELRCDPISGHTALYWYRQSLGQGLEFLIYFQGNSAPDKSGLPSDRFSAERTGGSVSTLTIQRTQQEDSAVYLCASSLAGQRGEKLFFGSGTQLSVL.

This clone was seen only a few times. The chain joins TRBV2 to TRBJ2-1; D gene ambiguous. The germline V gene has CDR1 SNHLY and CDR2 FYNNEI. The V gene lost 6 bases and the J gene lost 2 bases, with 2 bases spanning the gap. The CDR3 runs 11 residues. The CDR3 nucleotides are TGTGCCAGCAGCACCTACAATGAGCAGTTCTTC. Its protein is CASSTYNEQFF.

V and J are TRBV9 and TRBJ2-7, with 7 bases fitting TRBD1. Germline V gene sequence: CDR1 SGDLS, CDR2 YYNGEE. The CDR3 consists of 15 residues. V lost 4 bases, J lost 3 bases, and 10 bases stayed unmatched. The CDR3 DNA reads TGTGCCAGCAGCCCCAGCGGACAGGCTTACTACGAGCAGTACTTC. Residues: CASSPSGQAYYEQYF.

This chain uses TRBV28 with TRBJ2-7; D is ambiguous. The ends were cut back, 9 bases at V and 5 bases at J, with 20 bases in the middle. Germline V gene lookup returns CDR1 MDHEN and CDR2 SYDVKM. The CDR3 extends over 14 amino acids. CDR3 DNA: TGTGCCAGTTCCGGGCGAAGAGGATCCGACGAGCAGTACTTC. Encoded protein: CASSGRRGSDEQYF.

The rearrangement uses TRBV6-1 and TRBJ1-5; D remains unclear. This CDR3 spans 13 amino acids. V was pared by 5 bases and J by 2 bases, with 7 bases between. Germline V gene lookup returns CDR1 MNHNS and CDR2 SASEGT. The chain's CDR3 is CASSIQGNQPQHF. The DNA for the CDR3 is TGTGCCAGCAGTATCCAGGGCAATCAGCCCCAGCATTTT.

The J gene is TRBJ1-6, the V gene TRBV7-2; 8 bases agree with TRBD1. The V gene end was trimmed by 6 bases and the J gene end by 9 bases; junction bases not matched to a gene: 13. There are 16 residues in the CDR3. Germline V gene lookup returns CDR1 SGHTA and CDR2 FQGNSA. This chain's CDR3 is CASRLRDRLLGSPLHF. The CDR3 nucleotides are TGTGCCAGCAGGCTCCGGGACAGGCTCTTAGGTTCACCCCTCCACTTT. Full variable domain (remainder filled in from reference TRBV7-2 and TRBJ1-6): GAGVSQSPSNKVTEKGKDVELRCDPISGHTALYWYRQSLGQGLEFLIYFQGNSAPDKSGLPSDRFSAERTGGSVSTLTIQRTQQEDSAVYLCASRLRDRLLGSPLHFGNGTRLTVT.

The rearrangement joins TRBV6-6 to TRBJ2-3; D gene unclear. Germline V gene data show CDR1 as MNHNY and CDR2 as SVGAGI (reference sequence). The CDR3 loop spans 11 amino acids. V lost 5 bases and J 2 bases, leaving 2 bases between the germline ends. CDR3 sequence: CASSITDTQYF. CDR3 in DNA: TGTGCCAGCAGTATCACAGATACGCAGTATTTT.

The chain's CDR3 is CASSNRETQYF. The CDR3 coding sequence is TGCGCCAGCAGCAACCGTGAGACCCAGTACTTC. The rearrangement uses TRBV4-1 and TRBJ2-5; D uncertain. The ends were cut back, 5 bases at V and 5 bases at J, with 6 bases in the middle. This CDR3 is built from 11 residues. Germline V gives CDR1 MGHRA, CDR2 YSYEKL.

V and J are TRBV5-8 and TRBJ2-6; 7 bases line up with TRBD1. Germline V CDR1 and CDR2: SGHTS, YDEGEE. The CDR3 loop spans 16 amino acids. V shed 9 bases and J 0 bases; nucleotides not matched to a gene: 9. The CDR3 sequence: CATYRGHSSGANVLTF. DNA for the CDR3: TGTGCCACCTACAGGGGCCACTCCTCTGGGGCCAACGTCCTGACTTTC.

This rearrangement joins TRBV7-9 to TRBJ1-2, with no clear D. Germline-derived CDR1 and CDR2 are SEHNR and FQNEAQ (reference sequence). This CDR3 is built from 11 residues. Trimming left V 5 bases short and J 1 base short, with 2 bases between. This chain's CDR3 is CASSINYGYTF. The CDR3 DNA sequence: TGTGCCAGCAGCATTAACTATGGCTACACCTTC.

This chain joins TRBV6-6 and TRBJ2-5, with no clear D. Germline lookup yields CDR1 MNHNY and CDR2 SVGAGI (reference sequence). The CDR3 is 15 amino acids. V was pared by 6 bases and J by 2 bases, with 16 bases between. CDR3 coding DNA: TGTGCCAGCAGCTTTTTCATACTGGGTCAAGAGACCCAGTACTTC. Amino acids: CASSFFILGQETQYF.

The chain recombines TRBV2 with TRBJ1-5, with TRBD1 as a possible D gene (5 bases). Trimming stripped 4 bases from V and 1 base from J, with 5 bases between. The CDR3 has 13 amino acids. Germline assignment: CDR1 SNHLY and CDR2 FYNNEI. The CDR3 DNA reads TGTGCCAGCAGTGGGGGCAGCAATCAGCCCCAGCATTTT. It encodes CASSGGSNQPQHF.

This chain links TRBV5-1 with TRBJ1-4, with D unresolved. The CDR3 runs to 15 residues. The V end was cut by 3 bases, the J end by 3 bases, with 12 bases between. Per the germline V gene, CDR1 is SGHRS and CDR2 is YFSETQ. The CDR3 here is CASSSFGEANEKLFF. The DNA for the CDR3 is TGCGCCAGCAGCTCGTTCGGGGAGGCTAATGAAAAACTGTTTTTT.

This sequence joins TRBV28 and TRBJ1-3; TRBD1 is a possible D gene (5 bases). Per germline, CDR1 MDHEN and CDR2 SYDVKM. Trimming shortened V by 4 bases and J by 0 bases, and 10 bases separated the two germline ends. The CDR3 contains 15 residues. CDR3 loop: CASSSGGGSGNTIYF. As DNA, the CDR3 is TGTGCCAGCAGTTCTGGCGGGGGCTCTGGAAACACCATATATTTT.

The chain combines TRBV6-4 with TRBJ2-5; D possibly uses TRBD1 or TRBD2 (5 bases each). The CDR3 runs 16 residues. Trimming took off 6 bases at V and 2 bases at J, with 19 bases between the two ends. From germline, CDR1 is MRHNA and CDR2 SNTAGT. CDR3 loop: CASSVQWSGGQETQYF. The DNA of the CDR3 is TGTGCCAGCAGCGTGCAATGGAGTGGGGGACAAGAGACCCAGTACTTC.

This clone was seen more than once but under ten times. This chain joins TRBV28 and TRBJ1-2; tentative D call: TRBD1 (5 bases). Looked up from germline, CDR1 is MDHEN and CDR2 is SYDVKM. V was cut by 6 bases and J by 1 base, with 15 bases left in between. The length of the CDR3 is 15 residues. CDR3 nucleotide sequence: TGTGCCAGCAGGAGCGGGACGGGAAGTAACTATGGCTACACCTTC. Encoded protein: CASRSGTGSNYGYTF.

This chain links TRBV28 with TRBJ2-7, with 7 bases identical to TRBD2. This CDR3 comprises 13 residues. The V segment lost 3 bases and the J segment 4 bases; nucleotides outside the gene matches: 3. Germline CDR1 MDHEN, CDR2 SYDVKM. The chain's CDR3 is CASSFDGGYEQYF. The CDR3 DNA follows: TGTGCCAGCAGTTTCGACGGGGGGTACGAGCAGTACTTC. Full variable domain (remainder filled in from reference TRBV28 and TRBJ2-7): DVKVTQSSRYLVKRTGEKVFLECVQDMDHENMFWYRQDPGLGLRLIYFSYDVKMKEKGDIPEGYSVSREKKERFSLILESASTNQTSMYLCASSFDGGYEQYFGPGTRLTVT.

The V call is TRBV7-8, the J call TRBJ2-1, with D maybe TRBD2 (6 bases). The CDR3 consists of 16 residues. The V and J ends lost 5 bases and 0 bases respectively, with 14 bases between them. Looked up from germline, CDR1 is SGHVS and CDR2 is FQNEAQ. The CDR3 DNA reads as TGTGCCAGCAGCCGGGACTTTATGAGCTCCTACAATGAGCAGTTCTTC. Its translation is CASSRDFMSSYNEQFF.

The chain links TRBV5-5 to TRBJ1-4, with 8 bases identical to TRBD1. Losses at the gene ends were 3 bases for V and 8 bases for J; bases not matched to a gene: 6. The CDR3 covers 14 residues. The V gene's germline CDR1 is SGHKS and CDR2 YYEKEE (reference sequence). In nucleotides, the CDR3 is TGTGCCAGCAGCTACACAGGGGGTAACGAAAAACTGTTTTTT. Protein: CASSYTGGNEKLFF.

This clone was found a few times. The V gene is TRBV30, the J gene TRBJ1-1; 7 bases align to TRBD1. The CDR3 is 14 amino acids. Germline CDR1 and CDR2: GTSNPN and SVGIG (reference sequence). V shed 0 bases and J 4 bases; nucleotides not matched to a gene: 5. CDR3 nucleotides: TGTGCCTGGAGTGTACGGGCAGGGGGCACTGAAGCTTTCTTT. Encoded protein: CAWSVRAGGTEAFF. Full variable domain (outside the CDR3, taken from reference TRBV30 and TRBJ1-1): SQTIHQWPATLVQPVGSPLSLECTVEGTSNPNLYWYRQAAGRGLQLLFYSVGIGQISSEVPQNLSASRPQDRQFILSSKKLLLSDSGFYLCAWSVRAGGTEAFFGQGTRLTVV.